The 30 T cell receptor beta chains below come from one sample, sequenced in a study of esophageal squamous cell carcinoma under preoperative chemotherapy. TCRdb independently ran MiXCR on the PCR reads; one entry per CDR3 protein. In the table there are more than 15,000 distinct CDR3 sequences, 48% of which are singletons. Time point defined: before preoperative PTX-NDP chemotherapy. This specimen was collected from a patient given preoperative chemotherapy. The source is a human donor with esophageal squamous cell carcinoma. The donor label of this sample is uncertain.

This clonotype was detected many times. The J gene is TRBJ2-3, the V gene TRBV11-2, with 10 bases fitting TRBD2. CDR3 length equals 14 residues. CDR1 is SGHAT, CDR2 FQNNGV, per germline. V shed 6 bases and J 10 bases; nucleotides not matched to a gene: 10. The CDR3 sequence is CASRAPSGSGAQYF. In nucleotides, the CDR3 is TGTGCCAGCAGAGCGCCTAGCGGGAGCGGGGCGCAGTATTTT.

The J gene is TRBJ2-1, the V gene TRBV11-2; tentatively, D is TRBD2 (5 bases). The germline V gene has CDR1 SGHAT and CDR2 FQNNGV. The CDR3 spans 14 residues. Trimming stripped 3 bases from V and 3 bases from J, with 9 bases between. CDR3 sequence reads: CASSFASGYNEQFF. The CDR3 DNA sequence: TGTGCCAGCAGCTTTGCCAGCGGCTACAATGAGCAGTTCTTC. Combining the CDR3 with reference TRBV11-2 and TRBJ2-1 gives the whole variable domain EAGVAQSPRYKIIEKRQSVAFWCNPISGHATLYWYQQILGQGPKLLIQFQNNGVVDDSQLPKDRFSAERLKGVDSTLKIQPAKLEDSAVYLCASSFASGYNEQFFGPGTRLTVL.

This clonotype was observed once. The rearrangement joins TRBV27 to TRBJ2-3; 7 nucleotides agree with TRBD2. Germline CDR1 is MNHEY and CDR2 is SMNVEV (reference sequence). The ends lost 3 bases at V and 6 bases at J; junction bases unmatched: 6. This CDR3 is built from 14 residues. CDR3 DNA: TGTGCCAGCAGTTTGGGGGGAGGGCTGGATACGCAGTATTTT. Amino acid sequence: CASSLGGGLDTQYF.

Regarding this clonotype: This clone may be a read error of a much larger clone one base away. V and J are TRBV12-3 or TRBV12-4 and TRBJ2-1; D may be TRBD1 (6 bases). V dropped 5 bases and J dropped 13 bases, with 21 bases sitting between them. The CDR3 contains 14 residues. The CDR3 region is CASSPTGNQETQFF. The CDR3 coding sequence is TGTGCCAGCAGTCCTACAGGGAATCAAGAGACCCAGTTCTTC.

This clonotype was found many times. The chain links TRBV4-1 to TRBJ2-5; D possibly corresponds to TRBD2 (5 bases). The CDR3 loop spans 13 amino acids. V lost 1 base, J lost 5 bases, and 8 bases lay in between. Looked up from germline, CDR1 is MGHRA and CDR2 is YSYEKL. The CDR3 reads CASSQAGMETQYF. Written as DNA, the CDR3 is TGCGCCAGCAGCCAAGCGGGAATGGAGACCCAGTACTTC.

This clonotype was found many times. DNA for the CDR3: TGTGCCAGTAGTATCCAAGCGGGAGGCTCCTACAATGAGCAGTTCTTC. This encodes CASSIQAGGSYNEQFF. V and J are TRBV19 and TRBJ2-1, with TRBD2 matching over 9 bases. V shed 3 bases, J shed 0 bases, and the junction held 3 bases outside the gene matches. The CDR3 sequence is 16 residues long. The V gene's germline CDR1 is LNHDA and CDR2 SQIVND (reference sequence).

This clonotype was seen repeatedly, ten times or more. The rearrangement uses TRBV7-2 and TRBJ2-5; 10 bases fit TRBD2. There are 14 residues in the CDR3. Germline V gives CDR1 SGHTA, CDR2 FQGNSA. V trimming: 5 bases; J trimming: 4 bases; junction bases outside the gene matches: 4. CDR3 bases: TGTGCCAGCAGCCTCCGACTAGCGGGAGAGACCCAGTACTTC. Protein product: CASSLRLAGETQYF.

As to this clonotype: One junction end disagrees with the germline gene, perhaps due to a read error. CDR3 in DNA: TGTGCCAGCAGGCAGGACGGACGTGACAAAGACACCCAGTACTTC. Translating gives CASRQDGRDKDTQYF. This chain uses TRBV7-2 with TRBJ2-5; D remains ambiguous. Germline loops: CDR1 SGHTA, CDR2 FQGNSA. The CDR3 is 15 amino acids.

The J gene is TRBJ2-3, the V gene TRBV12-3 or TRBV12-4; D possibly corresponds to TRBD1 (5 bases). The J call may be faulty, since TRBJ2-2 better matches the DNA end. The CDR3 is 19 amino acids. The CDR3 DNA reads as TGTGCCAGCAGTTTAAATCTGGTGATAGGGGCGGCGAACACAGATAAGCTGTTTTTT. The encoded protein is CASSLNLVIGAANTDKLFF.

The CDR3 loop reads CASSATSDPTDTQYF. The CDR3 region has the DNA TGTGCCAGCAGTGCGACTAGCGACCCCACAGATACGCAGTATTTT. The rearrangement uses TRBV6-4 and TRBJ2-5; the match to TRBD2 covers 8 bases. The end of the DNA aligns better with TRBJ2-3, so the J call may be wrong. This CDR3 has 15 residues. Germline V CDR1 and CDR2: MRHNA, SNTAGT.

The chain combines TRBV7-3 with TRBJ1-1; tentative D call: TRBD1 (6 bases). Germline values: CDR1 SGHTA, CDR2 FQGTGA. The CDR3 runs 14 residues. Trimming left V 5 bases short and J 0 bases short, with 10 bases between. CDR3: CASSLDSMNTEAFF. DNA for the CDR3: TGTGCCAGCAGCCTGGACAGCATGAACACTGAAGCTTTCTTT.

This clonotype occurred a few times. This chain connects TRBV7-8 to TRBJ2-5, with 7 positions matching TRBD1. The DNA end is more similar to TRBJ2-1, so the J call may be wrong. The length of the CDR3 is 13 residues. CDR1 is SGHVS and CDR2 is FQNEAQ in the germline V gene. This chain's CDR3 is CASSGQVPETQFF. DNA for the CDR3: TGTGCCAGCAGCGGACAGGTACCAGAGACCCAGTTCTTC.

This clonotype was seen many times. The gene calls are TRBV11-1 and TRBJ2-1; D is ambiguous. V lost 2 bases and J 0 bases, leaving 8 bases between the germline ends. Germline lookup yields CDR1 SGHAT and CDR2 FQDESV (reference sequence). This CDR3 spans 15 amino acids. CDR3 in amino acids: CASSLRRSSYNEQFF. The CDR3 nucleotides are TGTGCCAGCAGCTTACGGCGGAGCTCCTACAATGAGCAGTTCTTC.

This clonotype was detected only a few times. The rearrangement joins TRBV7-8 to TRBJ2-4; D might be TRBD2 (6 bases). There are 15 residues in the CDR3. Germline V gives CDR1 SGHVS, CDR2 FQNEAQ. Trimming cost V 5 bases and J 13 bases, with 24 bases left between them. The DNA for the CDR3 is TGTGCCAGCAGCCGGGGGACGGGAGCCAAAGATACGCAGTACTTC. It codes for CASSRGTGAKDTQYF.

This clonotype was picked up a small number of times. V usage is TRBV7-3 and J usage is TRBJ2-3; D not certain. V was shortened by 5 bases and J by 0 bases, with 9 bases between the two germline ends. The CDR3 extends over 14 amino acids. From germline, CDR1 is SGHTA and CDR2 FQGTGA. CDR3 nucleotides: TGTGCCAGCAGCCAATTAGGTAGCACAGATACGCAGTATTTT. Amino acids: CASSQLGSTDTQYF.

Remarks on this clonotype: This clone may be a read error of a much larger clone one base away. This is likely a read error, given that the CDR3 carries no conserved phenylalanine or tryptophan at its end. This chain joins TRBV7-2 and TRBJ2-3, with 15 bases aligning to TRBD2. The CDR3 totals 17 residues. Germline V gene data show CDR1 as SGHTA and CDR2 as FQGNSA. The V gene end was trimmed by 3 bases and the J gene end by 9 bases; junction bases not matched to a gene: 10. CDR3 nucleotide sequence: TGTGCCAGCAGCTTTGGGACTAGCGGGAGGCAGGGGGAAACGCAGTATTCT. Translation: CASSFGTSGRQGETQYS.

Note on this clonotype: A clone one base away is much larger, so this may be a read error. The CDR3 does not close with the conserved phenylalanine or tryptophan, likely indicating a read error. This chain uses TRBV7-8 with TRBJ2-5; the D gene is possibly TRBD1 (7 bases). The J call may be faulty, since TRBJ2-7 better matches the DNA end. Per germline, CDR1 SGHVS and CDR2 FQNEAQ. This CDR3 comprises 14 residues. CDR3 DNA sequence: TGTGCCAGCAGCTTATTTACAGGGGACTTCGAGCAGTACTGC. Residues: CASSLFTGDFEQYC.

With respect to this clonotype: Mismatch with germline at one junction end may stem from a read error. The J gene is TRBJ2-1, the V gene TRBV7-3; 13 bases line up with TRBD2. Germline CDR1 reads SGHTA; CDR2 reads FQGTGA. This CDR3 has 17 amino acids. This CDR3 reads CASSSAPGTSGVLGTVF. DNA of the CDR3: TGTGCCAGCAGCTCGGCACCCGGGACTAGCGGGGTTCTCGGGACGGTCTTC.

This clonotype was recorded many times. The chain has TRBV5-5 and TRBJ2-2; D possibly matches TRBD1 or TRBD2 (5 bases each). Germline V gene data show CDR1 as SGHKS and CDR2 as YYEKEE (reference sequence). The CDR3 is 16 residues long. Deletions cut 3 bases from V and 1 base from J, with 13 bases between. In DNA form, the CDR3 reads TGTGCCAGCAGCTCTGCTGGGGGTCAGAACACCGGGGAGCTGTTTTTT. Translation: CASSSAGGQNTGELFF.

This rearrangement joins TRBV7-2 to TRBJ2-5; tentatively, D is TRBD2 (5 bases). With 5 bases removed from V and 11 bases from J, the gap between germline ends came to 24 bases. Germline lookup yields CDR1 SGHTA and CDR2 FQGNSA. CDR3 length equals 15 residues. Written as DNA, the CDR3 is TGTGCCAGCAGCCTGGACGGCCTAGCCCAAGACACTCAGTACTTC. Encoded protein: CASSLDGLAQDTQYF.

This clonotype was seen more than once but under ten times. The V call is TRBV4-3, the J call TRBJ2-2; D perhaps matches TRBD2 (7 bases). CDR1 and CDR2 from the germline V gene are LGHNA and YSLEER. The CDR3 loop spans 15 amino acids. The V end was cut by 0 bases, the J end by 7 bases, with 12 bases between. The CDR3 loop is CASSQEGGAGGELFF. The CDR3 coding sequence is TGCGCCAGCAGCCAAGAGGGGGGGGCGGGCGGGGAGCTGTTTTTT.

The chain couples TRBV7-3 to TRBJ2-3, with 8 nucleotides matching TRBD2. The germline V gene encodes CDR1 SGHTA and CDR2 FQGTGA. This CDR3 is built from 14 residues. With V trimmed by 4 bases and J by 3 bases, 3 bases remained unmatched. The CDR3 coding sequence is TGTGCCAGCAGCTATAGCGGGATAACAGATACGCAGTATTTT. The encoded protein is CASSYSGITDTQYF.

J is TRBJ2-5 and V is TRBV7-9; TRBD2 is a possible D gene (5 bases). The J call may be mistaken, given a closer DNA end match to TRBJ2-7. CDR1 is SEHNR and CDR2 is FQNEAQ in the germline V gene (reference sequence). The length of the CDR3 is 17 residues. The CDR3 DNA reads TGTGCCAGCAGCTTTGAATTCGGAGGCTCCTCCTCCTACGAGCAGTACTTC. Translation: CASSFEFGGSSSYEQYF.

This clonotype was observed a few times. The rearrangement uses TRBV6-5 and TRBJ2-1, with 11 bases aligning to TRBD2. The CDR3 runs 16 residues. Germline V gene data show CDR1 as MNHEY and CDR2 as SVGAGI. The J segment lost 10 bases and the V segment lost 0 bases, leaving 8 bases of the junction unmatched. CDR3 sequence: CASSYSSASGRQEQFF. CDR3 nucleotides: TGTGCCAGCAGTTACTCGTCGGCTAGCGGGAGGCAGGAGCAGTTCTTC.

This clonotype rates as large (0.1 to 1%). The chain carries TRBV7-2 and TRBJ2-7, with 7 bases lining up with TRBD2. Trimming at V came to 3 bases and at J to 3 bases, leaving 8 bases not matched to a gene. The CDR3 sequence is 15 residues long. In germline, CDR1 is SGHTA, CDR2 FQGNSA. The CDR3 coding sequence is TGTGCCAGCAGCTTGATGCGGGAGACAATCTACGAGCAGTACTTC. It specifies CASSLMRETIYEQYF.

As for this clonotype: A read error is likely, as this CDR3 ends without the conserved phenylalanine or tryptophan. The DNA is left out, because the CDR3 cannot be placed on it with certainty; the CDR3 is given as TCRdb lists it. This chain uses TRBV7-2 with TRBJ2-1. The CDR3 extends over 13 residues, inclusive of both ends. CDR1 is SGHTA and CDR2 is FQGNSA in the germline V gene. The CDR3 region is CASSLPIDRTWFS.

J is TRBJ2-7 and V is TRBV7-9, with 10 bases fitting TRBD1. Looked up from germline, CDR1 is SEHNR and CDR2 is FQNEAQ (reference sequence). With 2 bases clipped from V and 5 bases from J, the junction kept 9 bases outside the gene matches. The CDR3 covers 16 residues. In DNA, the CDR3 is TGTGCCAGCAGCTTACCCCTAGGACAGGGGGAAGACGAGCAGTACTTC. It codes for CASSLPLGQGEDEQYF.

This clonotype was detected ten times or more. The chain couples TRBV7-2 to TRBJ2-1; TRBD1 matches at 7 bases. J lost 3 bases, V lost 1 base, and 6 bases had no gene match. This CDR3 is 16 amino acids long. Germline CDR1 SGHTA, CDR2 FQGNSA. The CDR3 DNA reads TGTGCCAGCAGCTTAGACAGGGGCAGTTACTACAATGAGCAGTTCTTC. This gives the protein CASSLDRGSYYNEQFF. Together with reference TRBV7-2 and TRBJ2-1, the CDR3 gives the full variable domain: GAGVSQSPSNKVTEKGKDVELRCDPISGHTALYWYRQSLGQGLEFLIYFQGNSAPDKSGLPSDRFSAERTGGSVSTLTIQRTQQEDSAVYLCASSLDRGSYYNEQFFGPGTRLTVL.

The CDR3 protein is CASGKDRGRFF. CDR3 nucleotide sequence: TGTGCCAGCGGGAAGGACAGGGGTCGGTTCTTC. The chain links TRBV12-3 or TRBV12-4 to TRBJ2-1; 9 bases fit TRBD1. The V and J ends lost 8 bases and 15 bases, in that order; junction bases with no gene match: 8. This CDR3 contains 11 residues.

This clonotype was observed a few times. The gene calls are TRBV7-2 and TRBJ2-1, with a weak D call TRBD2 (6 bases). Trimming removed 3 bases at V and 2 bases at J, with 14 bases between. Germline assignment: CDR1 SGHTA and CDR2 FQGNSA. There are 16 residues in the CDR3. CDR3 protein: CASSFRVAGTYNEQFF. Written as DNA, the CDR3 is TGTGCCAGCAGCTTTCGAGTGGCGGGGACCTACAATGAGCAGTTCTTC.